This TCR beta chain was identified in a study of blood T cell repertoires in COVID-19. Across the whole study: PBMCs, B-cell-depleted T cells, or T cells were the source of the cDNA or gDNA that made up the material.

This CDR3 is built from 12 residues. After removal of 8 bases from V and 6 bases from J, the junction contained 2 bases not matched to a gene. In germline, CDR1 is MNHEY, CDR2 SVGAGI. TCRdb's copy holds only in-frame clones and misses some; the assay was immunoSEQ multiplex PCR. The sample includes 77,000 or so clones, approximately 85% of them seen just once. The sample comprised peripheral blood. The chain is built from TRBV6-5 and TRBJ2-1; 9 positions agree with TRBD2. This TCR was sampled from a man at least 80 years old with acute or convalescent COVID-19. The CDR3 reads CASVSGGNEQFF. As DNA, the CDR3 is TGTGCCAGCGTTAGCGGGGGCAATGAGCAGTTCTTC.